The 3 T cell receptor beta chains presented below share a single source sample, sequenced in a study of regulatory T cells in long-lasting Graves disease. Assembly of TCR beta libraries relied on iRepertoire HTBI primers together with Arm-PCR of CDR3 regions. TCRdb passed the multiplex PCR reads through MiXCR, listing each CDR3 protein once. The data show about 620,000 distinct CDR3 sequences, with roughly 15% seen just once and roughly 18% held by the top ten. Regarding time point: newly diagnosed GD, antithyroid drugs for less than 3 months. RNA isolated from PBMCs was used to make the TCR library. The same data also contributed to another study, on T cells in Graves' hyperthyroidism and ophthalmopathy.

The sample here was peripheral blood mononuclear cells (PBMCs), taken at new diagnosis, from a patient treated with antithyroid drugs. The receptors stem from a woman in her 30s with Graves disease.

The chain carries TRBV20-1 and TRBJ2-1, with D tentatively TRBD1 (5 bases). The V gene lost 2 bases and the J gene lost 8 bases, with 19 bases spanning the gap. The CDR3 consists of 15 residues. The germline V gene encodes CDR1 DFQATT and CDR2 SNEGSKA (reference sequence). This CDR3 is CSARYLAHQGDEQFF. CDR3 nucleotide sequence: TGCAGTGCTAGATACTTAGCTCACCAGGGCGATGAGCAGTTCTTC.

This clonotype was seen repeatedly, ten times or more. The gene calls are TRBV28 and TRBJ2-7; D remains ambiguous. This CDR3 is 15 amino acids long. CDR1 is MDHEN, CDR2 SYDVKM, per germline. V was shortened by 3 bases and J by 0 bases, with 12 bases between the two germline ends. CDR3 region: CASSFLPGNSYEQYF. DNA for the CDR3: TGTGCCAGCAGTTTTCTTCCTGGTAACTCCTACGAGCAGTACTTC.

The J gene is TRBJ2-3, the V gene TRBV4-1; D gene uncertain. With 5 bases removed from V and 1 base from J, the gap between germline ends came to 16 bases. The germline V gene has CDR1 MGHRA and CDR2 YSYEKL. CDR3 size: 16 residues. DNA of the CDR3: TGCGCCAGCAGCGACCCGCGATTTCGGCGCACAGATACGCAGTATTTT. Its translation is CASSDPRFRRTDTQYF.